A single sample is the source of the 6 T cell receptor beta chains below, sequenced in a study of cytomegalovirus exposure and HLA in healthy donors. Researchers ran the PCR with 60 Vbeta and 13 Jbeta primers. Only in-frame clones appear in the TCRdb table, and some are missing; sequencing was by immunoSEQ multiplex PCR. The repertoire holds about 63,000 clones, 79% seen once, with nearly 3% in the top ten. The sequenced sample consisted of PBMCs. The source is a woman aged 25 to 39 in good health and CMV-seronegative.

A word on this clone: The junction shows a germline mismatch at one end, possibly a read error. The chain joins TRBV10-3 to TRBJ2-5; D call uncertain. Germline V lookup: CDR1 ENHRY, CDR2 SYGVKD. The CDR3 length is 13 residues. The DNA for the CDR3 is TGTGCCATCAGTGAGTCTCTGAGAGAGGCCCAGTACTTC. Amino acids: CAISESLREAQYF.

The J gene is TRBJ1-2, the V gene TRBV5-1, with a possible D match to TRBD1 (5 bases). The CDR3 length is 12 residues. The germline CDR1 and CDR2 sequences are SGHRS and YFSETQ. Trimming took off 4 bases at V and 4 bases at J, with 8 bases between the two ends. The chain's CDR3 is CASSRDFYGYTF. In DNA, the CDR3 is TGCGCCAGCAGCAGGGACTTCTATGGCTACACCTTC.

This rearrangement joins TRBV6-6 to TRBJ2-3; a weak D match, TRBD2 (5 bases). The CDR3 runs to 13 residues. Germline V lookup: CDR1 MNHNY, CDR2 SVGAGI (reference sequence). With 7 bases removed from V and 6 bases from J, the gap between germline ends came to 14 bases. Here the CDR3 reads CASTTRAVDTQYF. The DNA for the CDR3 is TGTGCCAGCACCACGAGGGCAGTCGATACGCAGTATTTT.

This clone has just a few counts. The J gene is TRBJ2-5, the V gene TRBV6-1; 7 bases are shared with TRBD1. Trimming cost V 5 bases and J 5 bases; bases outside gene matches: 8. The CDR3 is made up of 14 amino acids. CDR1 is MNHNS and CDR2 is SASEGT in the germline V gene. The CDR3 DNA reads TGTGCCAGCAGTCAGACAGGGTTCACGGAGACCCAGTACTTC. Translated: CASSQTGFTETQYF.

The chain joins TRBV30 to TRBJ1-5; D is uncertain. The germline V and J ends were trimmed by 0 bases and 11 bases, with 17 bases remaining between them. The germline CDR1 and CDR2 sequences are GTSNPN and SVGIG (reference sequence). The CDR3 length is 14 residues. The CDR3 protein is CAWSVGGIVGAQHF. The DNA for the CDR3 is TGTGCCTGGAGTGTAGGAGGGATAGTCGGAGCCCAGCATTTT.

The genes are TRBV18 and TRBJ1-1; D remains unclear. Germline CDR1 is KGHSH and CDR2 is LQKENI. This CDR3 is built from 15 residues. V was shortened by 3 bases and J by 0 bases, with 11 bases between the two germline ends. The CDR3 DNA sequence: TGTGCCAGCTCACCCATGGGCCGCATGAACACTGAAGCTTTCTTT. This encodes CASSPMGRMNTEAFF.